Listed here are 27 T cell receptor beta chains from one sample, sequenced in a study of beta chain features in type 1 diabetes. Every isolated RNA sample was fully reverse transcribed, so sequencing captured expressed TCRB transcripts. This table comes from immunoSEQ multiplex PCR, and its TCRdb copy is limited to in-frame clones, with some not included. The sample holds 140,000 or so clones, roughly 10% seen once. The sample comprised naive CD4+ T cells from blood. Receptors were obtained from a young man in good health.

The chain joins TRBV11-1 to TRBJ1-2; TRBD1 agrees at 7 bases. This CDR3 region has 14 residues. V dropped 4 bases and J dropped 6; count of bases not matched to a gene: 8. CDR1 is SGHAT and CDR2 is FQDESV in the germline V gene (reference sequence). The CDR3 reads CASSSVQGIHGYTF. The CDR3 bases are TGTGCCAGCAGCTCGGTACAGGGGATCCATGGCTACACCTTC. Supplemented by reference TRBV11-1 and TRBJ1-2, the full variable domain reads EAEVAQSPRYKITEKSQAVAFWCDPISGHATLYWYRQILGQGPELLVQFQDESVVDDSQLPKDRFSAERLKGVDSTLKIQPAELGDSAMYLCASSSVQGIHGYTFGSGTRLTVV.

This clone came up many times. The chain carries TRBV23-1 and TRBJ2-6; D may be TRBD2 (5 bases). Being an ORF, TRBV23-1 has a function that is uncertain. Trimming removed 3 bases at V and 3 bases at J, with 12 bases between. This CDR3 comprises 16 residues. The CDR3 DNA reads TGCGCCAGCAGTCAGTGTAAGCGGCGTGGGGCCAACGTCCTGACTTTC. Its translation: CASSQCKRRGANVLTF.

This clone turned up a few times. The V call is TRBV10-3, the J call TRBJ2-5; D may be TRBD2 (6 bases). Per the germline V gene, CDR1 is ENHRY and CDR2 is SYGVKD. This CDR3 comprises 14 residues. V was clipped by 3 bases and J by 5 bases, with 13 bases between them. The CDR3 here is CAISDFEGRETQYF. CDR3 nucleotide sequence: TGTGCCATCAGTGATTTCGAGGGGAGGGAGACCCAGTACTTC.

The rearrangement uses TRBV15 and TRBJ2-3; 8 bases are shared with TRBD2. The V and J ends lost 4 bases and 5 bases, in that order; junction bases with no gene match: 8. Germline CDR1 LNHNV, CDR2 YYDKDF (reference sequence). There are 15 residues in the CDR3. This CDR3 is CATSTPTSARDTQYF. The CDR3 DNA reads as TGTGCCACCAGCACCCCGACTAGCGCCCGAGATACGCAGTATTTT.

This clone has a count of ten or more. As DNA, the CDR3 is TGCGCCAGCAGCTTGGGATTGGTGTCAGAATATGGCTACACCTTC. It codes for CASSLGLVSEYGYTF. V is TRBV5-1 and J is TRBJ1-2; D is unresolved. Germline assignment: CDR1 SGHRS and CDR2 YFSETQ. The CDR3 covers 15 residues. Trimming removed 0 bases at V and 5 bases at J, with 14 bases between.

The rearrangement joins TRBV2 to TRBJ2-1, with unresolved D. Germline V CDR1 and CDR2: SNHLY, FYNNEI. V was clipped by 4 bases and J by 6 bases, with 4 bases between them. The CDR3 is 11 amino acids. The CDR3 region has the DNA TGTGCCAGCAGTGTTCTCAATGAGCAGTTCTTC. Its translation: CASSVLNEQFF.

V is TRBV5-5 and J is TRBJ2-5; the D gene is possibly TRBD2 (6 bases). Germline lookup yields CDR1 SGHKS and CDR2 YYEKEE (reference sequence). Trimming pared 5 bases from V and 4 bases from J, leaving 9 bases between. The CDR3 runs 12 residues. CDR3 region: CASRLRGETQYF. CDR3 in DNA: TGTGCCAGCAGGTTGCGGGGAGAGACCCAGTACTTC.

CDR3 coding DNA: TGCGCCAGCATCCAGATCGGCGGGGGGGCTGCAGAGACCCAGTACTTC. Amino acids: CASIQIGGGAAETQYF. This sequence joins TRBV5-1 and TRBJ2-5; TRBD2 matches at 9 bases. J lost 4 bases, V lost 6 bases, and 13 bases had no gene match. The V gene's germline CDR1 is SGHRS and CDR2 YFSETQ. The CDR3 covers 16 residues.

The gene calls are TRBV7-2 and TRBJ1-5; tentatively, D is TRBD1 (6 bases). Trimming took 6 bases from V and 7 from J, leaving 13 bases between them. This CDR3 is built from 13 residues. CDR1 is SGHTA, CDR2 FQGNSA, per germline. The CDR3 DNA is TGTGCCAGCAGTTTACAGGGCGGACAGCCCCAGCATTTT. Translation: CASSLQGGQPQHF. The full variable domain, completed using reference TRBV7-2 and TRBJ1-5, is GAGVSQSPSNKVTEKGKDVELRCDPISGHTALYWYRQSLGQGLEFLIYFQGNSAPDKSGLPSDRFSAERTGGSVSTLTIQRTQQEDSAVYLCASSLQGGQPQHFGDGTRLSIL.

This clone was seen a handful of times. This sequence joins TRBV19 and TRBJ2-5; 9 bases match TRBD2. Trimming at V came to 5 bases and at J to 4 bases, leaving 11 bases not matched to a gene. The CDR3 consists of 16 residues. From germline, CDR1 is LNHDA and CDR2 SQIVND (reference sequence). The CDR3 reads CASSVAGGHYRETQYF. The DNA for the CDR3 is TGTGCCAGTAGTGTGGCGGGGGGGCATTATCGAGAGACCCAGTACTTC.

The chain uses TRBV14 and TRBJ1-1; tentatively, D is TRBD1 (6 bases). CDR1 SGHDN and CDR2 FVKESK come from the germline V gene. The CDR3 totals 13 residues. Trimming removed 10 bases at V and 0 bases at J, with 12 bases between. The CDR3 is CATQGQLNTEAFF. Here the CDR3 DNA reads TGTGCCACCCAAGGACAGCTGAACACTGAAGCTTTCTTT.

The chain uses TRBV19 and TRBJ1-6; D remains ambiguous. The CDR3 extends over 16 amino acids. The V end lost 5 bases, the J end lost 5 bases, and 16 bases lay between the germline ends. The germline V gene has CDR1 LNHDA and CDR2 SQIVND (reference sequence). CDR3 nucleotide sequence: TGTGCCAGTAGTGGATCCCCGGGGTCGAATAATTCACCCCTCCACTTT. Encoded protein: CASSGSPGSNNSPLHF.

This chain connects TRBV9 to TRBJ2-2; the D is unclear. Germline V gene lookup returns CDR1 SGDLS and CDR2 YYNGEE. V was shortened by 0 bases and J by 6 bases, with 9 bases between the two germline ends. The CDR3 consists of 14 residues. CDR3 loop: CASSVGLRAGELFF. Here the CDR3 DNA reads TGTGCCAGCAGCGTAGGGTTGCGCGCCGGGGAGCTGTTTTTT. Combining the CDR3 with reference TRBV9 and TRBJ2-2 gives the whole variable domain DSGVTQTPKHLITATGQRVTLRCSPRSGDLSVYWYQQSLDQGLQFLIQYYNGEERAKGNILERFSAQQFPDLHSELNLSSLELGDSALYFCASSVGLRAGELFFGEGSRLTVL.

This clone showed up just a few times. V gene TRBV5-8 combines with J gene TRBJ1-5; 10 bases align to TRBD1. Trimming cost V 5 bases and J 3 bases; bases outside gene matches: 5. The CDR3 consists of 15 residues. From germline, CDR1 is SGHTS and CDR2 YDEGEE. This CDR3 is CASRQGQGVNQPQHF. The CDR3 DNA sequence: TGTGCCAGCAGACAAGGACAGGGGGTCAATCAGCCCCAGCATTTT.

The rearrangement uses TRBV27 and TRBJ2-3; TRBD2 aligns across 7 bases. Germline assignment: CDR1 MNHEY and CDR2 SMNVEV (reference sequence). CDR3 size: 13 residues. V dropped 4 bases and J dropped 5; count of bases not matched to a gene: 3. This chain's CDR3 is CASSSTGGDTQYF. The CDR3 DNA reads TGTGCCAGCAGTTCTACGGGGGGAGATACGCAGTATTTT.

This clone was seen more than once but under ten times. This chain uses TRBV30 with TRBJ1-6; D is unclear. With 5 bases removed from V and 5 bases from J, the gap between germline ends came to 16 bases. The CDR3 runs 15 residues. The germline V gene has CDR1 GTSNPN and CDR2 SVGIG (reference sequence). The CDR3 sequence: CAWSRAVPNNSPLHF. The CDR3 region has the DNA TGTGCCTGGTCCCGCGCGGTCCCAAATAATTCACCCCTCCACTTT. Based on the CDR3 plus reference TRBV30 and TRBJ1-6, the full variable domain is SQTIHQWPATLVQPVGSPLSLECTVEGTSNPNLYWYRQAAGRGLQLLFYSVGIGQISSEVPQNLSASRPQDRQFILSSKKLLLSDSGFYLCAWSRAVPNNSPLHFGNGTRLTVT.

This clone was seen a few times. This chain links TRBV19 with TRBJ2-1; 9 bases match TRBD1. Per the germline V gene, CDR1 is LNHDA and CDR2 is SQIVND (reference sequence). The J segment lost 8 bases and the V segment lost 7 bases, leaving 6 bases of the junction unmatched. The CDR3 contains 13 residues. CDR3 DNA sequence: TGTGCCAGTACCCCTGACAGGGGGTATGAGCAGTTCTTC. Translating it yields CASTPDRGYEQFF.

The rearrangement joins TRBV27 to TRBJ2-1; tentative D call: TRBD1 (5 bases). Germline CDR1 and CDR2: MNHEY and SMNVEV (reference sequence). V lost 8 bases, J lost 9 bases, and 11 bases lay in between. CDR3 length: 11 residues. The CDR3, as DNA: TGTGCCAGCCGACAGCTCGGTGAGCAGTTCTTC. Its translation: CASRQLGEQFF.

The chain carries TRBV6-5 and TRBJ1-2, with a tentative D call TRBD1 (6 bases). Germline CDR1 and CDR2: MNHEY and SVGAGI. CDR3 size: 14 residues. The V and J ends lost 5 bases and 4 bases respectively, with 14 bases between them. CDR3 protein: CASSTGFSTYGYTF. CDR3 nucleotides: TGTGCCAGCAGTACAGGGTTTTCTACCTATGGCTACACCTTC.

This clone was detected only a few times. The rearrangement joins TRBV6-5 to TRBJ1-5, with D perhaps TRBD1 (5 bases). V was clipped by 2 bases and J by 2 bases, with 10 bases between them. The CDR3 length is 15 residues. CDR1 is MNHEY, CDR2 SVGAGI, per germline. The CDR3 reads CASSYVGDGNQPQHF. In DNA, the CDR3 is TGTGCCAGCAGTTACGTAGGGGATGGCAATCAGCCCCAGCATTTT.

J is TRBJ2-3 and V is TRBV27, with 8 bases aligning to TRBD1. The CDR3 length is 13 residues. J gave up 10 bases and V 3 bases, and 6 bases lay outside the gene matches. Germline V CDR1 and CDR2: MNHEY, SMNVEV (reference sequence). The CDR3 reads CASSFDAGGSQYF. CDR3 nucleotide sequence: TGTGCCAGCAGTTTCGATGCAGGGGGCTCGCAGTATTTT.

This clone was counted between two and nine times. This chain uses TRBV6-6 with TRBJ2-2, with unresolved D. V was shortened by 2 bases and J by 6 bases, with 4 bases between the two germline ends. Germline loops: CDR1 MNHNY, CDR2 SVGAGI (reference sequence). The CDR3 is made up of 12 amino acids. The CDR3 coding sequence is TGTGCCAGCAGTTACATCGCCGGGGAGCTGTTTTTT. This gives the protein CASSYIAGELFF.

There are a few counts of this clone. The same CDR3 can be traced to other DNA sequences in this sample. V gene TRBV18 combines with J gene TRBJ2-5; D possibly corresponds to TRBD2 (5 bases). Germline loops: CDR1 KGHSH, CDR2 LQKENI. V was pared by 3 bases and J by 5 bases, with 7 bases between. This CDR3 spans 12 amino acids. Written as DNA, the CDR3 is TGTGCCAGCTCACCTGGGGAGGAGACCCAGTACTTC. This encodes CASSPGEETQYF. The full variable domain, its missing parts supplied by reference TRBV18 and TRBJ2-5, is NAGVMQNPRHLVRRRGQEARLRCSPMKGHSHVYWYRQLPEEGLKFMVYLQKENIIDESGMPKERFSAEFPKEGPSILRIQQVVRGDSAAYFCASSPGEETQYFGPGTRLLVL.

This clone has only a few counts. V gene TRBV12-5 combines with J gene TRBJ1-2; D is ambiguous. Germline loops: CDR1 LGHNT, CDR2 FRNRAP. The CDR3 loop spans 14 amino acids. Between the trimmed V and J ends, which lost 6 bases and 5 bases, there was a span of 16 bases. CDR3: CASGPEEQYYGYTF. The CDR3 bases are TGTGCTAGTGGCCCCGAGGAGCAGTATTATGGCTACACCTTC.

The chain joins TRBV5-1 to TRBJ2-2; 13 positions agree with TRBD2. This CDR3 is 18 amino acids long. Germline loops: CDR1 SGHRS, CDR2 YFSETQ. V dropped 2 bases and J dropped 0; count of bases not matched to a gene: 4. The CDR3 spells CASSFGTSGAANTGELFF. The DNA of the CDR3 is TGCGCCAGCAGCTTCGGGACTAGCGGGGCCGCGAACACCGGGGAGCTGTTTTTT.

V usage is TRBV2 and J usage is TRBJ2-5, with TRBD1 matching 9 bases. Germline lookup yields CDR1 SNHLY and CDR2 FYNNEI. CDR3 length: 13 amino acids. V lost 7 bases, J lost 4 bases, and 4 bases stayed unmatched. DNA of the CDR3: TGTGCCAGCACCTTGACAGGGGGAGAGACCCAGTACTTC. This encodes CASTLTGGETQYF. Full variable domain (rest looked up from reference TRBV2 and TRBJ2-5): EPEVTQTPSHQVTQMGQEVILRCVPISNHLYFYWYRQILGQKVEFLVSFYNNEISEKSEIFDDQFSVERPDGSNFTLKIRSTKLEDSAMYFCASTLTGGETQYFGPGTRLLVL.

This clone was picked up a small number of times. V usage is TRBV4-3 and J usage is TRBJ2-3; the match to TRBD1 covers 8 bases. V trimming: 0 bases; J trimming: 3 bases; junction bases outside the gene matches: 14. Germline V CDR1 and CDR2: LGHNA, YSLEER. This CDR3 has 19 residues. CDR3 amino acids: CASSQDRRGGDRRTDTQYF. In DNA form, the CDR3 reads TGCGCCAGCAGCCAAGATCGGCGAGGAGGGGACAGGAGGACAGATACGCAGTATTTT.